Listed here are 12 T cell receptor beta chains from one sample, sequenced in a study of cytomegalovirus exposure and HLA in healthy donors. Primers: 60 Vbeta forward and 13 Jbeta reverse. Method: immunoSEQ multiplex PCR; TCRdb's copy keeps in-frame clones and lacks some. This sample contains roughly 88,000 clones. Sequencing was performed on PBMCs. These receptors all come from a man aged 50 to 60 in good health and CMV-seropositive.

The CDR3 region has the DNA TGTGCCTGGAGTGTGTCCTACGGGGAGCCCCAGCATTTT. This codes for CAWSVSYGEPQHF. The J gene is TRBJ1-5, the V gene TRBV30; no definite D call. CDR3 length equals 13 residues. V lost 0 bases and J 8 bases, leaving 11 bases between the germline ends. Germline-derived CDR1 and CDR2 are GTSNPN and SVGIG (reference sequence). The complete variable domain, with remaining parts taken from reference TRBV30 and TRBJ1-5, reads SQTIHQWPATLVQPVGSPLSLECTVEGTSNPNLYWYRQAAGRGLQLLFYSVGIGQISSEVPQNLSASRPQDRQFILSSKKLLLSDSGFYLCAWSVSYGEPQHFGDGTRLSIL.

The V and J genes are TRBV7-2 and TRBJ2-2, with 8 nucleotides matching TRBD2. V shed 1 base and J 1 base; nucleotides not matched to a gene: 2. Germline V gives CDR1 SGHTA, CDR2 FQGNSA. CDR3 size: 16 residues. The CDR3 coding sequence is TGTGCCAGCAGCTTAGTCGGGAGGGGGAACACCGGGGAGCTGTTTTTT. This gives the protein CASSLVGRGNTGELFF. The whole variable domain, remainder taken from reference TRBV7-2 and TRBJ2-2, is GAGVSQSPSNKVTEKGKDVELRCDPISGHTALYWYRQSLGQGLEFLIYFQGNSAPDKSGLPSDRFSAERTGGSVSTLTIQRTQQEDSAVYLCASSLVGRGNTGELFFGEGSRLTVL.

The chain links TRBV5-1 to TRBJ1-5; maybe TRBD1 (5 bases). Germline CDR1 is SGHRS and CDR2 is YFSETQ. The V and J ends lost 4 bases and 7 bases respectively, with 18 bases between them. CDR3 length equals 15 residues. The CDR3 protein is CASSPGGSVRQPQHF. CDR3 DNA: TGCGCCAGCAGCCCTGGGGGGTCGGTTCGACAGCCCCAGCATTTT.

J is TRBJ2-1 and V is TRBV6-6; D might be TRBD2 (6 bases). This CDR3 is built from 13 residues. V lost 8 bases, J lost 9 bases, and 17 bases lay in between. Germline CDR1 reads MNHNY; CDR2 reads SVGAGI (reference sequence). CDR3 coding DNA: TGTGCCAGCCGTTTTCCTAGCGAAGGTGAGCAGTTCTTC. It translates to CASRFPSEGEQFF.

The chain employs TRBV19 and TRBJ2-7; the D gene is possibly TRBD1 (6 bases). The CDR3 extends over 14 amino acids. Per germline, CDR1 LNHDA and CDR2 SQIVND (reference sequence). The V and J ends lost 5 bases and 3 bases respectively, with 14 bases between them. CDR3: CASSQDRGNYEQYF. CDR3 sequence (DNA): TGTGCCAGTAGTCAGGACAGAGGGAACTACGAGCAGTACTTC.

V is TRBV7-9 and J is TRBJ2-1, with a tentative D call TRBD1 (6 bases). CDR3 length equals 15 residues. Trimming removed 4 bases from V and 7 bases from J, with 17 bases in between. From germline, CDR1 is SEHNR and CDR2 FQNEAQ (reference sequence). Written as DNA, the CDR3 is TGTGCCAGCAGCTCCCCGGGACATGGGGCAAATGAGCAGTTCTTC. Translating gives CASSSPGHGANEQFF. Full variable domain (rest looked up from reference TRBV7-9 and TRBJ2-1): DTGVSQNPRHKITKRGQNVTFRCDPISEHNRLYWYRQTLGQGPEFLTYFQNEAQLEKSRLLSDRFSAERPKGSFSTLEIQRTEQGDSAMYLCASSSPGHGANEQFFGPGTRLTVL.

Points on this clone: A junction end diverges from the germline sequence, so it may reflect a read error. This chain links TRBV7-7 with TRBJ1-1; 8 bases are a match to TRBD1. The germline V gene has CDR1 SSHAT and CDR2 FNYEAQ (reference sequence). CDR3 length: 13 residues. CDR3 sequence (DNA): TGTGCTAGCAGCTTATCGGCAGGGGGCGAAGCTTTCTTT. It yields the protein CASSLSAGGEAFF.

CDR3 amino acids: CSGGTGGMRNEQFF. The CDR3 region has the DNA TGCAGCGGGGGGACAGGTGGAATGAGGAATGAGCAGTTCTTC. The chain uses TRBV29-1 and TRBJ2-1; 8 bases map to TRBD1. CDR1 is SQVTM, CDR2 ANQGSEA, per germline. This CDR3 is 14 amino acids long. The trim removed 7 bases at V and 7 bases at J, leaving 12 bases unmatched.

The V gene is TRBV2, the J gene TRBJ2-7; 8 bases map to TRBD2. V shed 9 bases and J 0 bases; nucleotides not matched to a gene: 7. CDR1 and CDR2 from the germline V gene are SNHLY and FYNNEI. There are 14 residues in the CDR3. CDR3 bases: TGTGCCAGTAAGCGAAGCGGGAGCTCCTACGAGCAGTACTTC. Encoded protein: CASKRSGSSYEQYF.

V and J are TRBV5-1 and TRBJ2-2, with 7 bases fitting TRBD1. The trim removed 6 bases at V and 5 bases at J, leaving 10 bases unmatched. The CDR3 runs 15 residues. The germline gives CDR1 SGHRS, CDR2 YFSETQ. CDR3 sequence reads: CASIIGDRATGELFF. The CDR3 DNA sequence: TGCGCCAGCATTATAGGAGACAGGGCTACCGGGGAGCTGTTTTTT.

CDR3: CASSQEPYRGQYNEQFF. In nucleotides, the CDR3 is TGCGCCAGCAGCCAAGAACCGTACAGGGGCCAATACAATGAGCAGTTCTTC. This chain links TRBV4-3 with TRBJ2-1, with TRBD1 matching 7 bases. Per germline, CDR1 LGHNA and CDR2 YSLEER. The CDR3 runs 17 residues. The V and J ends lost 0 bases and 4 bases, in that order; junction bases with no gene match: 9.

The rearrangement links TRBV28 to TRBJ2-4; 7 nucleotides line up with TRBD1. Germline-derived CDR1 and CDR2 are MDHEN and SYDVKM. V shed 5 bases, J shed 8 bases, and the junction held 9 bases outside the gene matches. This CDR3 contains 14 residues. CDR3: CASSPQTGYHIQYF. The CDR3 region has the DNA TGTGCCAGCAGTCCCCAGACAGGGTACCACATTCAGTACTTC.